Detailed here is one T cell receptor beta chain. Per the authors' pipeline: Estimation of nucleated cell counts was performed using reference gene primer amplification. The table came from immunoSEQ multiplex PCR; TCRdb's copy has only in-frame clones and leaves some out. That table furnishes V, J and clone size, whereas the DNA furnished D and trimming. This sample has 150,000 to 200,000 clones, with 70% to 90% found just once. The data originate from a study of blood T cell repertoires in COVID-19. Study as a whole: COVID-19 samples collected from the United States, Italy and Spain covered acute and convalescent phases. T cells, B-cell-depleted T cells, or PBMCs provided the cDNA or gDNA that served as material.

The source is a woman at least 80 years old in a cohort sampled during active or convalescent COVID-19. The sample taken for sequencing was peripheral blood.

CDR3 DNA: TGTGCCAGCAGCCCTGGGTTGTCAGGGCAGCCCCAGCATTTT. It is translated as CASSPGLSGQPQHF. The chain uses TRBV5-6 and TRBJ1-5, with D perhaps TRBD1 (5 bases). Trimming removed 4 bases at V and 7 bases at J, with 15 bases between. CDR3 size: 14 residues. Germline CDR1 reads SGHDT; CDR2 reads YYEEEE.